This T cell receptor (beta chain) was sequenced during a study of OX40 agonist ivuxolimab in advanced cancers. Study information: Ivuxolimab, an agonist antibody against OX40 (CD134), was given to patients. The patients received ivuxolimab by intravenous route every 2 weeks at 0.01 to 10 mg/kg. Dose-escalation cases comprised hepatocellular carcinoma, melanoma, renal cell or head and neck cancer. Study-wide points: On average, a greater number of expanded clones characterised CD8+ T cells relative to CD4+.

CDR1 SEHNR and CDR2 FQNEAQ come from the germline V gene (reference sequence). CDR3 length: 17 amino acids. The ends were cut back, 4 bases at V and 3 bases at J, with 22 bases in the middle. TCRdb's copy holds only in-frame clones and misses some; the assay was immunoSEQ multiplex PCR. The sample gives 40,000 to 60,000 clones, about 90% of which show up once; 3% to 4.5% is in the top ten. A remark on this clone: Its target is not known.

This TCR derives from an adult with an advanced solid tumor such as melanoma, head and neck, liver or kidney cancer. Sequences were derived from CD4+ or CD8+ T cells sorted from blood, sampled in a trial of the OX40 agonist ivuxolimab. The chain carries TRBV7-9 and TRBJ2-7; perhaps TRBD1 as D (6 bases). CDR3 loop: CASSSATGRGRDYEQYF. CDR3 nucleotide sequence: TGTGCCAGCAGCTCCGCGACGGGCAGGGGAAGAGACTACGAGCAGTACTTC.